These T cell receptor beta chains were read from a single sample in a study of PD-1 blockade in classical Hodgkin lymphoma. Measured with immunoSEQ multiplex PCR; TCRdb has only the in-frame clones, and not every one. The sample has about 100,000 clones, approximately 90% seen once. Source: peripheral blood mononuclear cells (PBMCs), taken before the second cycle of nivolumab. Source of these receptors: a human donor with classical Hodgkin lymphoma. CDR3s leave out the opening cysteine and the closing phenylalanine or tryptophan.

J	V	CDR3
TRBJ2-6	TRBV11-2	ASSRDRAGANVLT
TRBJ2-3	TRBV18	ASSPGVLDTQY
TRBJ2-1	TRBV6-5	ASSYMGQGINEQF
TRBJ1-2	TRBV7-9	ASSFLDRGGP
TRBJ2-2	TRBV7-2	ASRTGGTNTGELF
TRBJ2-1	TRBV6-1	ASSDRGQGASEQF
TRBJ1-2	TRBV27	ASSFAGGSDGYT
TRBJ2-2	TRBV7-2	ASSLRFSGRAGETGELF
TRBJ1-4	TRBV4-1	ASSQATTNEKLF
TRBJ2-1	TRBV27	ASSLSGFEQF
TRBJ1-5	TRBV28	ASSPIGPPLRH
TRBJ1-1	TRBV29-1	SVGRTGLSTEAF
TRBJ1-5	TRBV11-3	ASRQPRTDLWAFSNQPQH
TRBJ2-1	TRBV7-8	ASSLSGLAAYNEQF
TRBJ1-1	TRBV6-5	ASSSRSEAF
TRBJ2-1	TRBV13	ASSPMANSAANEQF
TRBJ2-3	TRBV19	ASTRDHLAGDTQY
TRBJ2-7	TRBV4-3	ASSQGQPGDEQY
TRBJ2-3	TRBV29-1	SVAGTGSTDTQY
TRBJ2-2	TRBV9	ASSAPGLATTGELF
TRBJ2-1	TRBV7-2	ASSLGGRYNEQF
TRBJ1-6	TRBV5-1	ASSFRAGGYNSPLH
TRBJ2-7	TRBV19	ASSIAGGPSYEQY
TRBJ2-7	TRBV11-2	ASSRNSGGTYEQY
TRBJ2-7	TRBV5-5	ASSLDSAEQY
TRBJ2-3	TRBV7-2	ASSSPQSSRATDTQY
TRBJ1-2	TRBV7-2	ASSVEFSSEANYGYT
TRBJ1-5	TRBV30	AWSVGSVSVAH
TRBJ2-2	TRBV5-1	ASSFTGELF
TRBJ1-2	TRBV4-3	ASSQEVSGAGYT
TRBJ2-1	TRBV11-3	ASSLSTGLAGYNEQF
TRBJ2-5	TRBV12-5	ASGYFKRKRETQY
TRBJ2-2	TRBV29-1	SVSLAENTGELF
TRBJ1-1	TRBV25-1	ASSDLEYPLSLRTEAF
TRBJ1-2	TRBV10-3	AIGQPLGYT
TRBJ1-1	TRBV4-2	ASSQRLDTEAF